The present entry profiles one T cell receptor (beta chain) with its context. The CDR3 covers 16 residues. Germline V gives CDR1 SGHNT, CDR2 YYREEE (reference sequence). V dropped 0 bases and J dropped 0 bases, with 9 bases sitting between them. Using immunoSEQ multiplex PCR, the repertoire was profiled, and TCRdb retains in-frame clones only, with some absent. This repertoire shows roughly 100,000 clones, 91% found once; its top ten account for approximately 3.4%. The data were obtained in a study of T cell changes during pregnancy in multiple sclerosis. Material: peripheral blood, obtained in the second trimester of pregnancy. The clonotype originates from a female donor with multiple sclerosis, enrolled in a pregnancy study. The V call is TRBV5-4, the J call TRBJ2-2; D ambiguous. CDR3 residues: CASSLGTTTNTGELFF. The CDR3 region has the DNA TGTGCCAGCAGCTTGGGTACCACAACGAACACCGGGGAGCTGTTTTTT. Full variable domain (missing parts from reference TRBV5-4 and TRBJ2-2): ETGVTQSPTHLIKTRGQQVTLRCSSQSGHNTVSWYQQALGQGPQFIFQYYREEENGRGNFPPRFSGLQFPNYSSELNVNALELDDSALYLCASSLGTTTNTGELFFGEGSRLTVL.